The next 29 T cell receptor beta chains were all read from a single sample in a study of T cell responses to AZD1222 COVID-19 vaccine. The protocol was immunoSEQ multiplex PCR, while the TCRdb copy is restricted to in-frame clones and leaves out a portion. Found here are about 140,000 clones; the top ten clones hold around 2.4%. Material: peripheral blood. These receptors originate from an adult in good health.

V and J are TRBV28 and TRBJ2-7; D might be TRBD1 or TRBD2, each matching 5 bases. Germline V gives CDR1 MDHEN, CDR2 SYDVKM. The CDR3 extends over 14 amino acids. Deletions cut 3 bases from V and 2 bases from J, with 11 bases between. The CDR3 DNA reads TGTGCCAGCAGTTTTGGGGACCAGACCTACGAGCAGTACTTC. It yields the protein CASSFGDQTYEQYF.

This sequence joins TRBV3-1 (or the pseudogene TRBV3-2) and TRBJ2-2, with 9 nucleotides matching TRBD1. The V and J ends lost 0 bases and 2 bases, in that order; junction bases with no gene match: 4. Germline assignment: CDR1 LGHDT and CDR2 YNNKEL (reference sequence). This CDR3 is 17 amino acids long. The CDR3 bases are TGTGCCAGCAGCCAAGAGCCGGGACAGGGCAACACCGGGGAGCTGTTTTTT. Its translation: CASSQEPGQGNTGELFF.

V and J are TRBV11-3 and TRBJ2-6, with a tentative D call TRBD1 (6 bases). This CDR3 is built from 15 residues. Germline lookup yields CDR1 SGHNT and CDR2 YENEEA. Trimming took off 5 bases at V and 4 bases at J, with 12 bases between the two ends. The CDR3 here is CASSIRQAGANVLTF. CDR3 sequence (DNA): TGTGCCAGCAGCATCCGACAGGCCGGGGCCAACGTCCTGACTTTC. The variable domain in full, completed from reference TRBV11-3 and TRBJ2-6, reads EAGVVQSPRYKIIEKKQPVAFWCNPISGHNTLYWYLQNLGQGPELLIRYENEEAVDDSQLPKDRFSAERLKGVDSTLKIQPAELGDSAVYLCASSIRQAGANVLTFGAGSRLTVL.

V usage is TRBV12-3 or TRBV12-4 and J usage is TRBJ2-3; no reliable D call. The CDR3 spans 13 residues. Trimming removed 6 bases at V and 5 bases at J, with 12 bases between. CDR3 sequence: CASRGTLGDTQYF. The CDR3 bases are TGTGCCAGCAGGGGCACACTGGGAGATACGCAGTATTTT.

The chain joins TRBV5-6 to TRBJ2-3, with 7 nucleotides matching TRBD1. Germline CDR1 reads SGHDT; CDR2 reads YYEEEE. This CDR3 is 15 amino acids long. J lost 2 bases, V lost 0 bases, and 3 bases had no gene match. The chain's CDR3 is CASSLGTGDTDTQYF. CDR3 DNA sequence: TGTGCCAGCAGCTTGGGGACAGGTGACACAGATACGCAGTATTTT.

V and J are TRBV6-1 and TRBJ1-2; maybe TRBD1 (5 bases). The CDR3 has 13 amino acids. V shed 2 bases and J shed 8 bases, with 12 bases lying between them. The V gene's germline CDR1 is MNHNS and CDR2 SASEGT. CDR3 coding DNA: TGTGCCAGCAGTGAACAGGGCCGGTGGGGCTACACCTTC. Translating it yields CASSEQGRWGYTF.

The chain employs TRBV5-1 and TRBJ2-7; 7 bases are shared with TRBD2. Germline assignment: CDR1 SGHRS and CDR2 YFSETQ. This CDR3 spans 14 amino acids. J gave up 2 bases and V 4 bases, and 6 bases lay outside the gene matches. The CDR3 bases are TGCGCCAGCAGCCCGCTGGGGGGGACCTACGAGCAGTACTTC. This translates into CASSPLGGTYEQYF.

The CDR3 DNA reads as TGTGCCAGAAAAACCACGGGGGGGTCAGAGACCCAGTACTTC. Encoded protein: CARKTTGGSETQYF. The chain employs TRBV6-5 and TRBJ2-5; 8 bases align to TRBD2. This CDR3 spans 14 amino acids. The ends lost 9 bases at V and 4 bases at J; junction bases unmatched: 10. Per germline, CDR1 MNHEY and CDR2 SVGAGI.

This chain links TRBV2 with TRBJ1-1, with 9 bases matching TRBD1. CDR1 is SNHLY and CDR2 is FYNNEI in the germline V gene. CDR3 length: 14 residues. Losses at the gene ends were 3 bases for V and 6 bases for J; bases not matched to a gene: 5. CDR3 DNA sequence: TGTGCCAGCAGTGAGAACAGGGGGCGGCCTGAAGCTTTCTTT. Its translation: CASSENRGRPEAFF.

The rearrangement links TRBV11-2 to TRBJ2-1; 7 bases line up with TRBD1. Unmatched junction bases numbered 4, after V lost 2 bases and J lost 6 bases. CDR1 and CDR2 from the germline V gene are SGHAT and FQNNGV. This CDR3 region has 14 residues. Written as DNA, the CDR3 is TGTGCCAGCAGCTTACTAGGGGGCTCCAATGAGCAGTTCTTC. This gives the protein CASSLLGGSNEQFF. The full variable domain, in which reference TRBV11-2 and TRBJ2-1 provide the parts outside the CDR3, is EAGVAQSPRYKIIEKRQSVAFWCNPISGHATLYWYQQILGQGPKLLIQFQNNGVVDDSQLPKDRFSAERLKGVDSTLKIQPAKLEDSAVYLCASSLLGGSNEQFFGPGTRLTVL.

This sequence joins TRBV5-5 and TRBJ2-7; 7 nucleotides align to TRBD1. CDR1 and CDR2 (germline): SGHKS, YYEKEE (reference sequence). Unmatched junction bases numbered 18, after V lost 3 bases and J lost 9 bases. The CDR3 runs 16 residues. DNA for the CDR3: TGTGCCAGCAGCTCGCACAAGGGGGCGGCTCGCGATACGCAGTACTTC. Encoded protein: CASSSHKGAARDTQYF.

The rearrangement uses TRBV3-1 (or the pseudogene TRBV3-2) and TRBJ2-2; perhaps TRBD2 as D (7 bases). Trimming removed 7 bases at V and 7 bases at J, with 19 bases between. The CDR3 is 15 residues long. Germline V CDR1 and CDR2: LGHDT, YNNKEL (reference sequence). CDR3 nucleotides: TGTGCCAGCAACCCCCGCGGGGGCGAGGGCGGGGAGCTGTTTTTT. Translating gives CASNPRGGEGGELFF.

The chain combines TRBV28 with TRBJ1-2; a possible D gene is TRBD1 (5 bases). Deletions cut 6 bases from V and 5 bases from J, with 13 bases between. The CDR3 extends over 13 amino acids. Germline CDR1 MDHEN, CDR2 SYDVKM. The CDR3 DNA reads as TGTGCCAGCAGAAAGGACATGGAGTATGGCTACACCTTC. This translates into CASRKDMEYGYTF.

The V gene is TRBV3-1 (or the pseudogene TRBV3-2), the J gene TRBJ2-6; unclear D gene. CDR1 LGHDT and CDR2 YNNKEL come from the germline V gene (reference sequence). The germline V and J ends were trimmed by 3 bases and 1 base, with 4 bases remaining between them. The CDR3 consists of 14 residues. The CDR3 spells CASSQGSGANVLTF. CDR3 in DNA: TGTGCCAGCAGCCAGGGGTCTGGGGCCAACGTCCTGACTTTC.

The chain's CDR3 is CAWSVEAVSGQYF. DNA for the CDR3: TGTGCCTGGAGTGTGGAGGCGGTCTCGGGGCAGTACTTC. This rearrangement joins TRBV30 to TRBJ2-7; a weak D match, TRBD2 (5 bases). CDR1 is GTSNPN and CDR2 is SVGIG in the germline V gene (reference sequence). CDR3 length: 13 amino acids. V shed 0 bases and J shed 9 bases, with 15 bases lying between them.

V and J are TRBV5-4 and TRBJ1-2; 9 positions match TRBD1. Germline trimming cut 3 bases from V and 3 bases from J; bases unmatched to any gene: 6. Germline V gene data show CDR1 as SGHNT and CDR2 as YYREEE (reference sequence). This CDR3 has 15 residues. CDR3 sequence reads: CASSSDRQGDYGYTF. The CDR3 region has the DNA TGTGCCAGCAGCTCCGACAGACAGGGGGACTATGGCTACACCTTC.

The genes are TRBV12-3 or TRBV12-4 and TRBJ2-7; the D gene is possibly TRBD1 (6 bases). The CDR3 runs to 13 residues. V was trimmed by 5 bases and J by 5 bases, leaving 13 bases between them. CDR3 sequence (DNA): TGTGCCAGCAGTACTACAGGGTTCCACGAGCAGTACTTC. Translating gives CASSTTGFHEQYF.

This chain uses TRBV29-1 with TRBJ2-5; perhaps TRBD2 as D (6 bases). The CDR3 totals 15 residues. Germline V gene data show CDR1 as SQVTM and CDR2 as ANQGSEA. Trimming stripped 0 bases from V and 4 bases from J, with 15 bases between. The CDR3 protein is CSVEDRLGLGETQYF. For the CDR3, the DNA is TGCAGCGTTGAAGATCGACTAGGATTGGGAGAGACCCAGTACTTC.

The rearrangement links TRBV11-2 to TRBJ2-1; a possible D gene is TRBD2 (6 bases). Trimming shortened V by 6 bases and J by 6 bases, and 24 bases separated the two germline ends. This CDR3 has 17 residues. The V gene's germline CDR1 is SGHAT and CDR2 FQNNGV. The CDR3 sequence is CASRHQGAGLFRNEQFF. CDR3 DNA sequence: TGTGCCAGCAGGCACCAAGGGGCGGGACTTTTCCGCAATGAGCAGTTCTTC.

For the CDR3, the DNA is TGCAGTGCCGATGGGATGGAGACCCAGTACTTC. As protein: CSADGMETQYF. V and J are TRBV20-1 and TRBJ2-5, with D uncertain. The V end was cut by 6 bases, the J end by 5 bases, with 10 bases between. Per the germline V gene, CDR1 is DFQATT and CDR2 is SNEGSKA (reference sequence). CDR3 size: 11 residues.

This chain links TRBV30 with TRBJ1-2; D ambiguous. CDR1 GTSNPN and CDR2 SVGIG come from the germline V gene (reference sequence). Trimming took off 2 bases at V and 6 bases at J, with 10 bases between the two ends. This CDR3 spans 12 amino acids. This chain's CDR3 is CAWSPFSNGYTF. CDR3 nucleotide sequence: TGTGCCTGGAGTCCATTCTCCAATGGCTACACCTTC.

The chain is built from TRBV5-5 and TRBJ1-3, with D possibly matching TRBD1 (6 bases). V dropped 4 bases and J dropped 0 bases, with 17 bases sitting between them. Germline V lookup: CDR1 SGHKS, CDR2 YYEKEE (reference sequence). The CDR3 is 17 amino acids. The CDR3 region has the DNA TGTGCCAGCAGCCCGAACGGGTGGGGGCTCTCTGGAAACACCATATATTTT. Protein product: CASSPNGWGLSGNTIYF.

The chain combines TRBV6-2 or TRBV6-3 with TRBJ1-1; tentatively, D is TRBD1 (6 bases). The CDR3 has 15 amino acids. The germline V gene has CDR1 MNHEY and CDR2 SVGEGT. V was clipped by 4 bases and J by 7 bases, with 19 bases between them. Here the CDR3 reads CASSSGGGPNYEAFF. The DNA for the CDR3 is TGTGCCAGCAGTTCTGGGGGGGGCCCAAATTATGAAGCTTTCTTT.

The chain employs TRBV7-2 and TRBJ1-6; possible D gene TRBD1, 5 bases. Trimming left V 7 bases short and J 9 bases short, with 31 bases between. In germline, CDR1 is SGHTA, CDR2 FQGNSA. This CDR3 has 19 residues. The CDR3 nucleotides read TGTGCCAGCACCATAGATTGGGGACTCCGAAGGGGTGGCACTTCACCCCTCCACTTT. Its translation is CASTIDWGLRRGGTSPLHF.

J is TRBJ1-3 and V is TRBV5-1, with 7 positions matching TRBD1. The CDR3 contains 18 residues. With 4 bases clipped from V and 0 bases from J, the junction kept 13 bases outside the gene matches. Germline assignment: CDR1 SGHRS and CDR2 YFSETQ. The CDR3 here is CASSLTQRGTASGNTIYF. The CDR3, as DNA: TGCGCCAGCAGCCTGACCCAAAGGGGGACAGCCTCTGGAAACACCATATATTTT. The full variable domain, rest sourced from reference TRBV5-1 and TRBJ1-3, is KAGVTQTPRYLIKTRGQQVTLSCSPISGHRSVSWYQQTPGQGLQFLFEYFSETQRNKGNFPGRFSGRQFSNSRSEMNVSTLELGDSALYLCASSLTQRGTASGNTIYFGEGSWLTVV.

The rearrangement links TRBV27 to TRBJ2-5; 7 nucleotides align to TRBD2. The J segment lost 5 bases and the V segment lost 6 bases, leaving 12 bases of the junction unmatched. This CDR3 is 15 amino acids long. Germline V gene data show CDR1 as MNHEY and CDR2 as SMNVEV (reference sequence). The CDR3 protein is CASSRDTGGGETQYF. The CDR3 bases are TGTGCCAGCAGCCGCGACACGGGCGGGGGTGAGACCCAGTACTTC.

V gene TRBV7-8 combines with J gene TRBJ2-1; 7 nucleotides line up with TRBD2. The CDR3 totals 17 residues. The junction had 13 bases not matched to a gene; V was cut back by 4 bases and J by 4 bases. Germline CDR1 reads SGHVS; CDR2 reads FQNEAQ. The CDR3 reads CASSSASGGRSYNEQFF. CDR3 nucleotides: TGTGCCAGCAGCTCCGCCTCGGGAGGCCGGTCATACAATGAGCAGTTCTTC.

Written as DNA, the CDR3 is TGCGCCAGCAGCTTGGGTGGCCATAAAAACCAAGAGACCCAGTACTTC. Translated: CASSLGGHKNQETQYF. The chain is built from TRBV5-1 and TRBJ2-5; no reliable D call. CDR3 size: 16 residues. The germline V and J ends were trimmed by 0 bases and 0 bases, with 12 bases remaining between them. Germline CDR1 is SGHRS and CDR2 is YFSETQ.

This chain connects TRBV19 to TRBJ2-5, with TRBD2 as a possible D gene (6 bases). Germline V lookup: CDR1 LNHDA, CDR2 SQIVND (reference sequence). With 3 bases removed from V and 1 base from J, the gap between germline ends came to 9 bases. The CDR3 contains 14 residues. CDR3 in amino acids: CASSMMGLQETQYF. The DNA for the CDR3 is TGTGCCAGTAGTATGATGGGACTCCAAGAGACCCAGTACTTC.